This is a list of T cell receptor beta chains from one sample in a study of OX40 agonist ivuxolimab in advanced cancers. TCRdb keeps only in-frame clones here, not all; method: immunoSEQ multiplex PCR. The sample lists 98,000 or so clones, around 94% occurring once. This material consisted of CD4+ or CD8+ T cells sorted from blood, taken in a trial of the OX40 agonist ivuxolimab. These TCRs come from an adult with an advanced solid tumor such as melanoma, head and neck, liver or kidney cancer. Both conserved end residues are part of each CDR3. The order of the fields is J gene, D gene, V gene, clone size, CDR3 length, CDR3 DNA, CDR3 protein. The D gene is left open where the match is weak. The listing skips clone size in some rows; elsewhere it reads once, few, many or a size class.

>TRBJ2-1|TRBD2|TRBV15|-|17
TGTGCCACCAGCAGAGATGTGGCGGGGGGGATTCGCAATGAGCAGTTCTTC
CATSRDVAGGIRNEQFF
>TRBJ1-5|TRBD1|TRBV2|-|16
TGTGCCAGCAGGAAGGGACAGCTCTATAGCAATCAGCCCCAGCATTTT
CASRKGQLYSNQPQHF
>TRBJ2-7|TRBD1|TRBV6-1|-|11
TGTGCCAGCCAGGGGGCCTACGAGCAGTACTTC
CASQGAYEQYF
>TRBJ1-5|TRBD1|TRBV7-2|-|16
TGTGCCAGCAGCCCCACAGGGGGCGTGAGCAATCAGCCCCAGCATTTT
CASSPTGGVSNQPQHF
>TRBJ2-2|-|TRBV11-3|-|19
TGTGCCAGCAGCCGCGCGGGGCCTTGGGGAGTACGGGACACCGGGGAGCTGTTTTTT
CASSRAGPWGVRDTGELFF
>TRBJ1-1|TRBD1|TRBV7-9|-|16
TGTGCCAGCAGCTTTCCTGCCGGACAGGGGGGCACTGAAGCTTTCTTT
CASSFPAGQGGTEAFF
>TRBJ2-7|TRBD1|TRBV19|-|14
TGTGCCAGTAATCCGGGACAGACCCCCTACGAGCAGTACTTC
CASNPGQTPYEQYF
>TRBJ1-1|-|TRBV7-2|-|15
TGTGCCAGCAGTTACCGGTGGGGGGAGGGGACTGAAGCTTTCTTT
CASSYRWGEGTEAFF
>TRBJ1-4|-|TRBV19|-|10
TGTGCCAGTAGGGGCGAAAAACTGTTTTTT
CASRGEKLFF
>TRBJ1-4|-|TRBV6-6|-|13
TGTGCCAGCAGCCCTAGGGCGTTTTCCGGACTGTTTTTT
CASSPRAFSGLFF
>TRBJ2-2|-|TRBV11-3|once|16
TGTGCCAGCAGCTTAGTCCGGGGGCGGCACACCGGGGAGCTGTTTTTT
CASSLVRGRHTGELFF
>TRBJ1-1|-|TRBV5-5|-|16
TGTGCCAGCAGCTTTGCGGGAAGGGTAGGGATCACTGAAGCTTTCTTT
CASSFAGRVGITEAFF
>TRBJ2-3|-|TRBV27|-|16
TGTGCCAGCACCCATGGCCCTAGGACAGAGAAAGATACGCAGTATTTT
CASTHGPRTEKDTQYF
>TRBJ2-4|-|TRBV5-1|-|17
TGCGCCAGCAGCCCCGTCCACCTTCAGGGGGCCAAAAACATTCAGTACTTC
CASSPVHLQGAKNIQYF
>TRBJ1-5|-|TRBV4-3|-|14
TGCGCCAGCAGCCAAGTGGGGGGGAACCAGCCCCAGCATTTT
CASSQVGGNQPQHF
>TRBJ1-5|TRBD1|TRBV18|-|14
TGTGCCAGCTCGCGACAGGGCCGCAATCAGCCCCAGCATTTT
CASSRQGRNQPQHF
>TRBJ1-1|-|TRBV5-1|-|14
TGCGCCAGCAGCTTGGTAGGGGGGAGAACTGAAGCTTTCTTT
CASSLVGGRTEAFF
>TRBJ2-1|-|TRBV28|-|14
TGTGCCAGCAGTCGGGACTTCTCCTACAATGAGCAGTTCTTC
CASSRDFSYNEQFF
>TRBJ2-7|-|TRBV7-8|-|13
TGTGCCAGCAGCTTAGCTTTAGACAATCAGCAGTACTTC
CASSLALDNQQYF
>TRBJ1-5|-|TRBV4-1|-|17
TGCGCCAGCAGCCAAGATCGGGGAAGTTTCGGCAATCAGCCCCAGCATTTT
CASSQDRGSFGNQPQHF
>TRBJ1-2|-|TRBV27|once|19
TGTGCCAGCAGTCAACGTCAAAGCGGATATCCGGGGCAGCATTATGGCTACACCTTC
CASSQRQSGYPGQHYGYTF
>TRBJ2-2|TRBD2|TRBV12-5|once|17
TGTGCTAGTGGCAAAAACGGACTAGCGAAAAACACCGGGGAGCTGTTTTTT
CASGKNGLAKNTGELFF
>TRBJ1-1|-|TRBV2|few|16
TGTGCCAGCAGTCCAAGTCGGGGTCCGATGAACACTGAAGCTTTCTTT
CASSPSRGPMNTEAFF
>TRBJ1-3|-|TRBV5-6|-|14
TGTGCCAGCAGCTCAAGGGGCAGGGGAAACACCATATATTTT
CASSSRGRGNTIYF
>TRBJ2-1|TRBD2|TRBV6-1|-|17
TGTGCCAGCAGTGGGGAGCTAGCGGCAGTTTCCTACAATGAGCAGTTCTTC
CASSGELAAVSYNEQFF
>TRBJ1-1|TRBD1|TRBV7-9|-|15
TGTGCCAGCAGCTCGACTCGGACAGGCAACACTGAAGCTTTCTTT
CASSSTRTGNTEAFF
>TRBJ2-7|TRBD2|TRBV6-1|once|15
TGTGCCAGCAGTGCGAGACTAGCGGGAGCCTACGAGCAGTACTTC
CASSARLAGAYEQYF
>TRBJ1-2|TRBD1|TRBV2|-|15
TGTGCCAGCACCAGGGACAGGGGGCGAGAAAGTGGCTACACCTTC
CASTRDRGRESGYTF
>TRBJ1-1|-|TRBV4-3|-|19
TGCGCCAGCAGCCAAGATAGGGGAGGGCTAATAACTTTGAACACTGAAGCTTTCTTT
CASSQDRGGLITLNTEAFF
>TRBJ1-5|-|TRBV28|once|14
TGTGCCAGCAGTCTTTACAGTTACAATCAGCCCCAGCATTTT
CASSLYSYNQPQHF
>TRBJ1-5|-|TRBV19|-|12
TGTGCCAGTAGTATAATGGGGAAGCCCCAGCATTTT
CASSIMGKPQHF
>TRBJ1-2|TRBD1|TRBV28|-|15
TGTGCCAGCAGTCTGACCGGGACAGGCGAGGGTGGCTACACCTTC
CASSLTGTGEGGYTF
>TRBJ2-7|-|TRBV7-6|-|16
TGTGCCAGCAGCTTAGGGGGGTCGGGCAGGGTAGACGAGCAGTACTTC
CASSLGGSGRVDEQYF
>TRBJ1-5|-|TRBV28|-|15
TGTGCCAGCAGGGGGGGACGGCAAGGGAATCAGCCCCAGCATTTT
CASRGGRQGNQPQHF
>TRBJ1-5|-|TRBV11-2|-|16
TGTGCCAGCAGCTTAGGACATACCGATGGGAATCAGCCCCAGCATTTT
CASSLGHTDGNQPQHF
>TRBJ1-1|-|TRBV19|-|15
TGTGCCAGTAGTACTCATGGGCTGGAGGGGACTGAAGCTTTCTTT
CASSTHGLEGTEAFF
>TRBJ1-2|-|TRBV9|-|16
TGTGCCAGCACCGAAACGTCCAGGGGACCCAACTATGGCTACACCTTC
CASTETSRGPNYGYTF
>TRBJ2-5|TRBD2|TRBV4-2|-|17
TGTGCCAGCAGCCAATCGGGCGGGGGGGCGGAATGGGAGACCCAGTACTTC
CASSQSGGGAEWETQYF
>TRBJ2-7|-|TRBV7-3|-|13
TGTGCCAGCAGCTTGGGGGGGCCCTACGAGCAGTACTTC
CASSLGGPYEQYF
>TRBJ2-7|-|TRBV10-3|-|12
TGTGCCATCAGTGAGAGCGACCGAGGGGTGTACTTC
CAISESDRGVYF